This paragraph reports one T cell receptor (beta chain). This sample stems from a study of sequential checkpoint blockade in melanoma. Across the study: Arm A got nivolumab then ipilimumab; arm B the reverse, 1:1.

Assay: immunoSEQ multiplex PCR; the TCRdb copy retains only in-frame clones and omits some. The table includes 25,000 to 35,000 clones, 65% to 85% detected once. Treatment in this sample: randomized to nivolumab then ipilimumab (arm A) or the reverse (arm B). Live CD3+CD8+ CD19− CD56− cells were sorted from PBMCs. The clonotype was recovered from a human donor with melanoma. Sequencing was performed on CD8+ T cells sorted from blood (inferred from file names), taken from a patient given nivolumab and ipilimumab in sequence.

CDR3 residues: CASRHWLLHWHHQPQHF. CDR3 in DNA: TGTGCCAGCAGGCATTGGTTACTACATTGGCATCATCAGCCCCAGCATTTT. The rearrangement joins TRBV21-1 to TRBJ1-5. TRBV21-1 is designated a pseudogene. The CDR3 contains 17 residues.